This T cell receptor (beta chain) was sequenced during a study of response to subunit inactivated influenza vaccine. General study findings and limits: Only a handful of new T cells, the authors suggested, are recruited with each seasonal influenza vaccination.

Note on this clonotype: Its antigen is still unknown.

CDR3 length: 12 amino acids. Germline-derived CDR1 and CDR2 are MDHEN and SYDVKM. V gave up 7 bases and J gave up 7 bases, with 13 bases separating them. TCRdb independently ran MiXCR on the RT-PCR reads; one entry per CDR3 protein. The sample consists of hundreds of thousands of distinct CDR3 sequences, over 20% of them appearing once. The chain uses TRBV28 and TRBJ1-2; the D gene is possibly TRBD1 (6 bases). This receptor was taken from a man between 50 and 69 years old who received an inactivated influenza vaccine. Sample: PBMCs from blood, taken roughly 20 months after vaccination. CDR3 coding DNA: TGTGCCAGCACCGCTGGGGGCATTGGCTACACCTTC. Translated, it gives CASTAGGIGYTF.